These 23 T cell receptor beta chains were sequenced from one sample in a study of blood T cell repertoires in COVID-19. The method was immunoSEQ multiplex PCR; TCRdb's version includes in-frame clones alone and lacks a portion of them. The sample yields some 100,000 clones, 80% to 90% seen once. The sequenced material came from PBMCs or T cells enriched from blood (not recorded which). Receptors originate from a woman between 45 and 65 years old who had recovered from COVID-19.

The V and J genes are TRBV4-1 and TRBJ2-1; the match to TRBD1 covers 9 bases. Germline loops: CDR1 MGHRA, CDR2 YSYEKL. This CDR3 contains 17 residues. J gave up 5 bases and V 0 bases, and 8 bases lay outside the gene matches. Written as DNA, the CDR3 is TGCGCCAGCAGCCAAGAATTTGTCAGGACAGGGGACAATGAGCAGTTCTTC. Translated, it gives CASSQEFVRTGDNEQFF.

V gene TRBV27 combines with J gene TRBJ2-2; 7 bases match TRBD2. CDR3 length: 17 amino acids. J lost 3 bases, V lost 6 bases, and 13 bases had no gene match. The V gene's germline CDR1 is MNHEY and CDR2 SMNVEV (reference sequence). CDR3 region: CASRPKGLAAHTGELFF. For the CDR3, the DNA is TGTGCCAGCAGGCCAAAAGGGCTAGCGGCTCACACCGGGGAGCTGTTTTTT.

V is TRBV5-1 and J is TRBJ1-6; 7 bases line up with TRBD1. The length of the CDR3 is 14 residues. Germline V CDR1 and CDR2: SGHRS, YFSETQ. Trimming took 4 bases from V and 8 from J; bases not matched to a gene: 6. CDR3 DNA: TGCGCCAGCAGCCCACAGGGGTGGGATTCACCCCTCCACTTT. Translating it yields CASSPQGWDSPLHF.

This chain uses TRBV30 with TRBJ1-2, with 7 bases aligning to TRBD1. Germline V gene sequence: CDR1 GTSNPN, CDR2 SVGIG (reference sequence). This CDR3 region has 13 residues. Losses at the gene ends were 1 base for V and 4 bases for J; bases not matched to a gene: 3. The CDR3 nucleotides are TGTGCCTGGAGTGGGGACAGATTCTATGGCTACACCTTC. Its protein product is CAWSGDRFYGYTF.

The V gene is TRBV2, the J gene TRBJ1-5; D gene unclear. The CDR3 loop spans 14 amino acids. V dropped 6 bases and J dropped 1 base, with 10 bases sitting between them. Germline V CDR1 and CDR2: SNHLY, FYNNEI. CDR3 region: CASRADTSNQPQHF. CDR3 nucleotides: TGTGCCAGCAGGGCGGATACGAGCAATCAGCCCCAGCATTTT.

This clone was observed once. The CDR3 DNA is TGTGCCAGCAGCTTGGAACCCCAGGGGATGGGGTATGGCTACACCTTC. It is translated as CASSLEPQGMGYGYTF. The gene calls are TRBV5-6 and TRBJ1-2, with a weak D call TRBD1 (6 bases). From germline, CDR1 is SGHDT and CDR2 YYEEEE. This CDR3 spans 16 amino acids. V was trimmed by 0 bases and J by 5 bases, leaving 17 bases between them.

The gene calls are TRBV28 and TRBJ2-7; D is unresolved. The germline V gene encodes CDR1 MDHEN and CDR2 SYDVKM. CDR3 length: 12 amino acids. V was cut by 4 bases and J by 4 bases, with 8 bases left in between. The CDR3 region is CASSSNQYEQYF. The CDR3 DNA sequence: TGTGCCAGCAGTTCCAATCAATACGAGCAGTACTTC. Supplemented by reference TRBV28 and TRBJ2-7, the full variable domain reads DVKVTQSSRYLVKRTGEKVFLECVQDMDHENMFWYRQDPGLGLRLIYFSYDVKMKEKGDIPEGYSVSREKKERFSLILESASTNQTSMYLCASSSNQYEQYFGPGTRLTVT.

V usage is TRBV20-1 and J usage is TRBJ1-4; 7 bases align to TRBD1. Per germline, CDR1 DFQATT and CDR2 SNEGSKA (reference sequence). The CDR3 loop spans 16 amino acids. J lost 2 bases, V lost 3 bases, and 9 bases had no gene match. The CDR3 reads CSASSFRDSTNEKLFF. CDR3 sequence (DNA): TGCAGTGCTAGTAGCTTTAGGGACAGCACTAATGAAAAACTGTTTTTT.

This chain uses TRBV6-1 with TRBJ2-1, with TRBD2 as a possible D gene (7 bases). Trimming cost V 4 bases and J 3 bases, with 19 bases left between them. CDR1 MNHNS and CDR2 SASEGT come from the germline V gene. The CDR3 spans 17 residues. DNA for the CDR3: TGTGCCAGCAGTGGGCCCCGGGGGGCCCCCAACTACAATGAGCAGTTCTTC. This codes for CASSGPRGAPNYNEQFF.

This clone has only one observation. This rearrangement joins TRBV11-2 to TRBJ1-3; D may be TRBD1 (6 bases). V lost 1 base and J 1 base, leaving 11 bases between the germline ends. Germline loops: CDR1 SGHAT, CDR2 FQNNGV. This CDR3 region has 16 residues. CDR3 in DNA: TGTGCCAGCAGCTTAGTACAGGGTTCGTCTGGAAACACCATATATTTT. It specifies CASSLVQGSSGNTIYF.

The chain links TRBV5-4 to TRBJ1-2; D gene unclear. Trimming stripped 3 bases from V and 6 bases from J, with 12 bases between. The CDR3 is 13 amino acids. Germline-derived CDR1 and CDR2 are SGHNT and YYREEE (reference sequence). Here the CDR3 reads CASSSDTVHGYTF. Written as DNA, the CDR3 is TGTGCCAGCAGCTCCGACACAGTACATGGCTACACCTTC. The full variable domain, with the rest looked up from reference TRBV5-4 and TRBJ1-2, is ETGVTQSPTHLIKTRGQQVTLRCSSQSGHNTVSWYQQALGQGPQFIFQYYREEENGRGNFPPRFSGLQFPNYSSELNVNALELDDSALYLCASSSDTVHGYTFGSGTRLTVV.

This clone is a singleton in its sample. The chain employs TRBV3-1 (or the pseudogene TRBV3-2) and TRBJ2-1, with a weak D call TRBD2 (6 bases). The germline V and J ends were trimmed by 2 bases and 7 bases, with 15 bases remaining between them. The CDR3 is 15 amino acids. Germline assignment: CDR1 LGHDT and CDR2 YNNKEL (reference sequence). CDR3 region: CASSQWTGDTNEQFF. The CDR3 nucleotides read TGTGCCAGCAGCCAATGGACGGGAGATACGAATGAGCAGTTCTTC.

Written as DNA, the CDR3 is TGTGCCAGCAGCTTAGAGCCTGGCTCCTATAATTCACCCCTCCACTTT. Translation: CASSLEPGSYNSPLHF. The chain links TRBV7-6 to TRBJ1-6, with unresolved D. The V and J ends lost 1 base and 0 bases respectively, with 7 bases between them. CDR1 SGHVS and CDR2 FNYEAQ come from the germline V gene. This CDR3 spans 16 amino acids.

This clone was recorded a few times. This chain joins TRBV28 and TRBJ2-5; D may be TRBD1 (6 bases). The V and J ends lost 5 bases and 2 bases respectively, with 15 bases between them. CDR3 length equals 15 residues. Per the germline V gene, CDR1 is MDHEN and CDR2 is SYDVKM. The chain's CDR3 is CASSIAGANQETQYF. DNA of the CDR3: TGTGCCAGCAGTATCGCAGGGGCGAATCAAGAGACCCAGTACTTC.

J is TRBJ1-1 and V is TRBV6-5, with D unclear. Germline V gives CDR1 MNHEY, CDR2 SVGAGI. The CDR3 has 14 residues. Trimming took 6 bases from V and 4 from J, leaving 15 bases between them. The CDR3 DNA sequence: TGTGCCAGCAGCCGCCCTGGAGGAGCCACTGAAGCTTTCTTT. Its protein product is CASSRPGGATEAFF.

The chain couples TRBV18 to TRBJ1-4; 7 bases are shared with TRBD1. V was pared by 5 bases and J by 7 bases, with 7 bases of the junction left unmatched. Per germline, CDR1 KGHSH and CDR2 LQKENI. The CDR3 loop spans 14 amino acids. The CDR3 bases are TGTGCCAGCTCATCCTGGGACAGCCGTGAAAAACTGTTTTTT. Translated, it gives CASSSWDSREKLFF.

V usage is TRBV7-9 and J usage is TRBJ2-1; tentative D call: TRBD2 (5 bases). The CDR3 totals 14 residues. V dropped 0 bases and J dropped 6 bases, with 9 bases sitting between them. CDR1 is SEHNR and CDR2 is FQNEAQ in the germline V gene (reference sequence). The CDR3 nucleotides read TGTGCCAGCAGCTTAGCCACGAGCGGCAATGAGCAGTTCTTC. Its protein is CASSLATSGNEQFF.

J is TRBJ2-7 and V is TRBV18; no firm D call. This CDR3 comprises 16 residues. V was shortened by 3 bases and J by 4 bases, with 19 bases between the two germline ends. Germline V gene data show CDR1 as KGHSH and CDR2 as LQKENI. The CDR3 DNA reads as TGTGCCAGCTCACCGTATAGGCCGGGTGATGTGTACGAGCAGTACTTC. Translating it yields CASSPYRPGDVYEQYF.

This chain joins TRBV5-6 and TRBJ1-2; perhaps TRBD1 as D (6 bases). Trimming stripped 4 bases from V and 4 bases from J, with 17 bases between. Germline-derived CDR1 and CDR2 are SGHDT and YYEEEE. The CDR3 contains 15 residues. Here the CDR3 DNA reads TGTGCCAGCAGCGTAACCTCAGGGGCTGGCTATGGCTACACCTTC. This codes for CASSVTSGAGYGYTF.

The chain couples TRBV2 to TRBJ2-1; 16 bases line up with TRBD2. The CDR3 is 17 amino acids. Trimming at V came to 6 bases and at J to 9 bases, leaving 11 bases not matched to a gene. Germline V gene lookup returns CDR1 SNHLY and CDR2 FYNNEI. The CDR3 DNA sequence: TGTGCCAGCAGCCCCCTGGGACTAGCGGGAGGGTTAGGTGAGCAGTTCTTC. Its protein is CASSPLGLAGGLGEQFF.

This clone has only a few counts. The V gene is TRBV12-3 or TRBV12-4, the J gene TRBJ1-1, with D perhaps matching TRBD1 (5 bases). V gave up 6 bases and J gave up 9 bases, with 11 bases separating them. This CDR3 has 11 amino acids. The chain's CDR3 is CASRYGGKAFF. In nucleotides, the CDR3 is TGTGCCAGCAGATACGGGGGGAAAGCTTTCTTT.

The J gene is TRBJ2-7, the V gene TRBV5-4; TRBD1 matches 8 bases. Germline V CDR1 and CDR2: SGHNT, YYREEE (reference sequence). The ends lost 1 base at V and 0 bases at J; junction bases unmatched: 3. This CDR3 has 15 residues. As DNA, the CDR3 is TGTGCCAGCAGCTTGACGGACAGGGTCTCCTACGAGCAGTACTTC. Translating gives CASSLTDRVSYEQYF.

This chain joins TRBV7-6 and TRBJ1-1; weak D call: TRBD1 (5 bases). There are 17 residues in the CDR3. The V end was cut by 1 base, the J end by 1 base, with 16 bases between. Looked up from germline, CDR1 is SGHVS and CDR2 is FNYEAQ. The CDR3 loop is CASSLGGLDTGNTEAFF. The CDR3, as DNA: TGTGCCAGCAGCTTAGGGGGCTTGGATACGGGGAACACTGAAGCTTTCTTT.